This T cell receptor beta chain comes out of a study of blood T cell repertoires in COVID-19. For the study at large: Samples of COVID-19 (acute and convalescent) were obtained from the United States, Italy and Spain.

Some clones are missing from TCRdb's copy, which holds only in-frame ones; the method was immunoSEQ multiplex PCR. Of fewer than 200,000 clones in the sample, 76% are singletons; the top ten hold about 3.8%. The V and J ends lost 1 base and 0 bases respectively, with 7 bases between them. The CDR3 contains 15 residues. Germline CDR1 is SGHRS and CDR2 is YFSETQ. The chain uses TRBV5-1 and TRBJ2-2, with D possibly TRBD2 on 5 matching bases. The source is a woman of 80 years or more with acute or convalescent COVID-19. The sequencing input was peripheral blood. CDR3 DNA: TGCGCCAGCAGCTTGTCCGGGACGAACACCGGGGAGCTGTTTTTT. Protein sequence: CASSLSGTNTGELFF.